The TCR beta chain under discussion was sequenced for a study of T cells in Graves' hyperthyroidism and ophthalmopathy. Across the study: The blood sample was taken at first diagnosis, before treatment began.

Amplification targeted TCR beta CDR3 regions from RNA transcripts. Researchers ran a first-round RT-PCR on the TCR CDR3 using the HTBI primer set. TCRdb reprocessed the multiplex PCR reads with MiXCR, giving one entry per CDR3 protein. The profile shows over 350,000 distinct CDR3 sequences, over 11% of them singletons. V dropped 5 bases and J dropped 6 bases, with 4 bases sitting between them. The CDR3 runs 11 residues. Germline assignment: CDR1 LNHDA and CDR2 SQIVND (reference sequence). Comments on this clonotype: What it binds is not known.

Study-wide results and caveats: Among clonotypes expanded in thyroid above 0.001, most were also found in blood. Ophthalmopathy, as predicted by the model, came a median 6.5 months after the prediction. Stable hyperthyroidism was told apart from ophthalmopathy by a model built on 13 V-J features.

The rearrangement joins TRBV19 to TRBJ2-2; no firm D call. The sequencing input was blood. This receptor was obtained from a man aged 45-65 years with Graves' ophthalmopathy. CDR3: CASSGPGELFF. The CDR3 DNA follows: TGTGCCAGTAGTGGGCCCGGGGAGCTGTTTTTT.